This is a list of T cell receptor beta chains from one sample in a study of T cell repertoires in ileal Crohn's disease. Clones were read by immunoSEQ multiplex PCR, and TCRdb kept only the in-frame ones, dropping some. The table shows several thousand clones, with about four fifths occurring only once. The specimen sequenced was ileal tissue. The receptors were sampled from an adult with Crohn's disease. The CDR3 runs from the conserved cysteine through the conserved F or W.

V,J,CDR3
TRBV10-3,TRBJ2-3,CAISLSGGADTQYF
TRBV11-2,TRBJ1-2,CASSLEPRALGYTF
TRBV5-1,TRBJ2-7,CASSLGGQGSYEQYF
TRBV11-2,TRBJ2-5,CASSLVAGGTGTQYF
TRBV29-1,TRBJ1-1,CSVVGGEGGEAFF
TRBV28,TRBJ1-3,CASSPRQGAGNTIYF
TRBV10-2,TRBJ2-6,CASSEFGTALIGANVLTF
TRBV5-1,TRBJ2-2,CASSLQPTGSSGELFF
TRBV11-3,TRBJ2-7,CASSFIGGPYEQYF
TRBV6-6,TRBJ2-3,CASSGLAADTQYF
TRBV27,TRBJ2-6,CASSFWGQGANVLTF
TRBV29-1,TRBJ2-7,CSVRGSNRRSPSSYEQYF
TRBV28,TRBJ2-7,CASSRGSSSYEQYF
TRBV7-2,TRBJ1-2,CASSTRTVATNYGYTF
TRBV9,TRBJ2-3,CASSASTGGPDTQYF
TRBV19,TRBJ1-3,CASSRDSGNTIYF
TRBV5-6,TRBJ2-3,CASSLLGTDTQYF
TRBV30,TRBJ2-3,CAWSVEAGTQYF
TRBV7-9,TRBJ1-2,CASSLGRVGYTF
TRBV6-5,TRBJ1-2,CASRSDGDYGYTF
TRBV28,TRBJ2-5,CASSLRTGQETQYF
TRBV6-5,TRBJ2-3,CASSLGQSTDTQYF
TRBV5-1,TRBJ1-5,CASSLERSYGDLDLYQPQHF
TRBV14,TRBJ1-3,CASSRHPAGRGNTIYF
TRBV11-3,TRBJ1-1,CASSRLRGTEAFF
TRBV5-4,TRBJ2-3,CASSLPGLAADTQYF
TRBV6-6,TRBJ1-1,CASSYVHTGSWPEAFF
TRBV7-2,TRBJ2-3,CASRTGTRNTDTQYF
TRBV14,TRBJ1-4,CASSQNTRRKLFF
TRBV29-1,TRBJ2-3,CSVNWVGGTDTQYF
TRBV29-1,TRBJ1-1,CSVVLWGGTEAFF
TRBV10-1,TRBJ2-5,CASSDRPERETQYF
TRBV11-1,TRBJ2-5,CASSLAETQYF
TRBV7-2,TRBJ2-2,CASSLVSWGGELFF
TRBV9,TRBJ2-3,CASSEGPTGTDTQYF
TRBV11-3,TRBJ1-1,CASSLAPGGTTEAFF
TRBV5-4,TRBJ2-1,CASSSDGGGGYNEQFF
TRBV15,TRBJ2-3,CATSRKGVGGTDTQYF
TRBV4-2,TRBJ1-4,CASSQESNLVATNEKLFF
TRBV5-1,TRBJ2-5,CASPQDRQETQYF
TRBV29-1,TRBJ2-2,CSVRPRANTGELFF
TRBV19,TRBJ2-6,CASSFYSGANVLTF
TRBV19,TRBJ1-6,CASRTDSSGDSPLHF
TRBV7-6,TRBJ1-1,CASSLSANTEAFF
TRBV30,TRBJ2-3,CAWSEGYGTDTQYF
TRBV5-1,TRBJ2-1,CASSIGWGDSNEQFF
TRBV5-1,TRBJ2-1,CASSLLYKWYNEQFF
TRBV30,TRBJ1-2,CAWSEGQSYYGYTF
TRBV5-5,TRBJ2-5,CASSLEAGFKETQYF
TRBV11-2,TRBJ1-1,CASSLDQGDTEAFF
TRBV9,TRBJ2-2,CASSVSGTGSTGELFF
TRBV10-3,TRBJ2-3,CAIQGTGPTDTQYF
TRBV2,TRBJ1-4,CASSPPEATNEKLFF